This T cell receptor (beta chain) was found in a study of T cells in Graves' hyperthyroidism and ophthalmopathy. On the study more broadly: Peripheral blood was taken when the disease was first diagnosed, before any treatment began. Study-wide results and limits: Prediction of ophthalmopathy progression came a median around 7.1 months pre-onset. Most clonotypes expanded in thyroid above 0.001 were likewise present in blood.

Trimming took 3 bases from V and 2 from J; bases not matched to a gene: 6. The germline V gene has CDR1 SGHTA and CDR2 FQGTGA. The CDR3 is 16 residues long. About this clonotype: Antigen unknown.

What was amplified from RNA transcripts were TCR beta CDR3 regions. Initially, a first-round RT-PCR of the TCR CDR3 employed the HTBI primer set. TCRdb processed the multiplex PCR reads anew with MiXCR; each CDR3 protein has one entry. Here the sample spans a few hundred thousand distinct CDR3 sequences, approximately 16% being singletons. Researchers barred patients who had uncontrolled infection, other autoimmune disease, pregnancy or lactation. This TCR came from a woman aged 35 to 49 with Graves' ophthalmopathy. V and J are TRBV7-3 and TRBJ2-2, with 7 nucleotides matching TRBD1. The source material was blood. The CDR3 protein is CASSFRGTANTGELFF. For the CDR3, the DNA is TGTGCCAGCAGCTTTAGGGGGACAGCCAACACCGGGGAGCTGTTTTTT.